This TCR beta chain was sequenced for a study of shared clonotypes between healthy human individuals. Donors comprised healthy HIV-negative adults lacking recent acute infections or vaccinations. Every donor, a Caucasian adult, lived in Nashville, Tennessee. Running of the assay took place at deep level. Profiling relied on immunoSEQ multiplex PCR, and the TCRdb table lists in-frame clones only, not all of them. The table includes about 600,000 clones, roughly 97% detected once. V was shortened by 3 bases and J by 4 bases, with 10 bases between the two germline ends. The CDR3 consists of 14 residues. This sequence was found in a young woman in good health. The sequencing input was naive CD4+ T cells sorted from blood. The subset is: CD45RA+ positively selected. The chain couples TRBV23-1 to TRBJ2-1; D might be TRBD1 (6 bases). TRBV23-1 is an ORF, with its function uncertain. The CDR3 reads CASSHWTVYNEQFF. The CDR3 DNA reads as TGCGCCAGCAGTCATTGGACAGTTTACAATGAGCAGTTCTTC.